This T cell receptor beta chain originates from a study of T-cell memory formation after mild COVID-19. TCRdb re-called the 5' RACE reads with MiXCR, one entry per CDR3 protein. The sample comprises about 440,000 distinct CDR3 sequences, around 20% of which are singletons, and around 9.2% rests with the top ten. The sequencing sample was made of PBMCs or a T cell subset sorted from them (not recorded which). The sequence derives from an adult woman who had mild COVID-19 (a few samples of this study predate the infection). Cell type and time point are not known.

CDR3 in DNA: TGTGCCATCAGTGCTACGATGGGACAGGCGTCAACTAATGAAAAACTGTTTTTT. It translates to CAISATMGQASTNEKLFF. The chain has TRBV10-3 and TRBJ1-4; 8 positions match TRBD1. The CDR3 length is 18 residues. CDR1 is ENHRY, CDR2 SYGVKD, per germline. After removal of 4 bases from V and 0 bases from J, the junction contained 10 bases not matched to a gene.